This TCR beta chain was sequenced during a study of shared T cell receptors in the human thymus. Data came from immunoSEQ multiplex PCR; TCRdb stores just in-frame clones and leaves some out. The data hold more than 300,000 clones, with roughly 94% observed a single time. The source is a human donor. Sequenced: thymocytes.

CDR3 amino acids: CASSIGGQPQHF. CDR3 nucleotide sequence: TGTGCCAGTAGTATTGGGGGCCAGCCCCAGCATTTT. The chain has TRBV19 and TRBJ1-5; a weak D match, TRBD1 (6 bases). V was pared by 3 bases and J by 7 bases, with 7 bases between. This CDR3 is 12 amino acids long. Germline values: CDR1 LNHDA, CDR2 SQIVND (reference sequence).